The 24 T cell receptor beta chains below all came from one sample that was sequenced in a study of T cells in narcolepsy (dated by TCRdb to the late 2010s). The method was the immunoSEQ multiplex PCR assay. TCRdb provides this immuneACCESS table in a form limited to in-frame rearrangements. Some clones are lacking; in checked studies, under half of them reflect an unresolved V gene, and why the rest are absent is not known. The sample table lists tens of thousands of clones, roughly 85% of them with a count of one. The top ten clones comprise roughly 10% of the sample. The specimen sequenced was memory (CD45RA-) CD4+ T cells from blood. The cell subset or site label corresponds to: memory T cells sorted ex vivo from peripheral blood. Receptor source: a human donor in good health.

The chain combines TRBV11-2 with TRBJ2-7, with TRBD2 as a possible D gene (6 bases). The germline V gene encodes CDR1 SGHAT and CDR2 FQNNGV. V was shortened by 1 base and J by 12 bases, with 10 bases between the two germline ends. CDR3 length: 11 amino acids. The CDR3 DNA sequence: TGTGCCAGCAGCTTAGGGGAGGATCGGTACTTC. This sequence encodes CASSLGEDRYF. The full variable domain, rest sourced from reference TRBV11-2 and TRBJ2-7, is EAGVAQSPRYKIIEKRQSVAFWCNPISGHATLYWYQQILGQGPKLLIQFQNNGVVDDSQLPKDRFSAERLKGVDSTLKIQPAKLEDSAVYLCASSLGEDRYFGPGTRLTVT.

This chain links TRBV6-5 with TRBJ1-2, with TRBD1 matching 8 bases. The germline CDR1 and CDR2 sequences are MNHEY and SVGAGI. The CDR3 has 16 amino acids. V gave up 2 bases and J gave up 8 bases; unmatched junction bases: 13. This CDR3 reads CASSYPKDRASGGYTF. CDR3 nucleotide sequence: TGTGCCAGCAGTTACCCCAAGGACAGGGCCTCGGGGGGCTACACCTTC.

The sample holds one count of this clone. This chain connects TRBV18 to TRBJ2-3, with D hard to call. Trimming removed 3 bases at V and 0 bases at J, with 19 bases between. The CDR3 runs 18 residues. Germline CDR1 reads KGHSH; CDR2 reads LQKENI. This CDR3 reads CASSPSAQTTTSTDTQYF. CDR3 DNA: TGTGCCAGCTCACCCAGCGCCCAGACGACGACCAGCACAGATACGCAGTATTTT.

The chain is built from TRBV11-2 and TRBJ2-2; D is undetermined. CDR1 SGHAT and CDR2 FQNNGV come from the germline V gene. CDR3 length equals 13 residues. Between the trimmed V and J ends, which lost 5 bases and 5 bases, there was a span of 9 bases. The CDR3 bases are TGTGCCAGCAGCCTTAGACAAACCGGGGAGCTGTTTTTT. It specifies CASSLRQTGELFF. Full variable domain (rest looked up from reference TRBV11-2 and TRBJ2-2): EAGVAQSPRYKIIEKRQSVAFWCNPISGHATLYWYQQILGQGPKLLIQFQNNGVVDDSQLPKDRFSAERLKGVDSTLKIQPAKLEDSAVYLCASSLRQTGELFFGEGSRLTVL.

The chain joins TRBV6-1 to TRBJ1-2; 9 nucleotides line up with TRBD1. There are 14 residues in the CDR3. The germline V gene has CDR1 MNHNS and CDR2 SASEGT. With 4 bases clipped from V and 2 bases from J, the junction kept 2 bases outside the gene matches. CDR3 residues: CASSADRGNYGYTF. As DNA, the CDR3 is TGTGCCAGCAGTGCCGACAGGGGGAACTATGGCTACACCTTC.

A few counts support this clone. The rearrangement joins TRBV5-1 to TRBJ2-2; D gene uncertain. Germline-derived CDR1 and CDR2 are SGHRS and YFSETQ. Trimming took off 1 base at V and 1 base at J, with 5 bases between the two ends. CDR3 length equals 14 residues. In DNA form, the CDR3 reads TGCGCCAGCAGCTTGCTTGAGAACACCGGGGAGCTGTTTTTT. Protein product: CASSLLENTGELFF. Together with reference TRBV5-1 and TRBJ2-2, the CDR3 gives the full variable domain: KAGVTQTPRYLIKTRGQQVTLSCSPISGHRSVSWYQQTPGQGLQFLFEYFSETQRNKGNFPGRFSGRQFSNSRSEMNVSTLELGDSALYLCASSLLENTGELFFGEGSRLTVL.

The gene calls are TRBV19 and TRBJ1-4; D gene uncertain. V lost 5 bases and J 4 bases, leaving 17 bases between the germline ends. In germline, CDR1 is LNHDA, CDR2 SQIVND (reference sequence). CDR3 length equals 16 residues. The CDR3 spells CASSPPDGRLNEKLFF. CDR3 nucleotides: TGTGCCAGTAGTCCACCGGACGGCCGCCTTAATGAAAAACTGTTTTTT.

The CDR3 here is CASSTLNEQFF. The CDR3 DNA follows: TGTGCCAGCAGCACCCTTAATGAGCAGTTCTTC. The gene calls are TRBV2 and TRBJ2-1; D gene uncertain. Between the trimmed V and J ends, which lost 6 bases and 7 bases, there was a span of 7 bases. The CDR3 extends over 11 amino acids. Looked up from germline, CDR1 is SNHLY and CDR2 is FYNNEI. The full variable domain, in which reference TRBV2 and TRBJ2-1 provide the parts outside the CDR3, is EPEVTQTPSHQVTQMGQEVILRCVPISNHLYFYWYRQILGQKVEFLVSFYNNEISEKSEIFDDQFSVERPDGSNFTLKIRSTKLEDSAMYFCASSTLNEQFFGPGTRLTVL.

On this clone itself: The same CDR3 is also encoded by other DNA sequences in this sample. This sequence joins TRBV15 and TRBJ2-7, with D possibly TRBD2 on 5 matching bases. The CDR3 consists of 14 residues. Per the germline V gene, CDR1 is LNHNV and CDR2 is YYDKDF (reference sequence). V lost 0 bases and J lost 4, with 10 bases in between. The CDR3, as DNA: TGTGCCACCAGCAGAGATCGAGGGCCGTACGAGCAGTACTTC. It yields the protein CATSRDRGPYEQYF.

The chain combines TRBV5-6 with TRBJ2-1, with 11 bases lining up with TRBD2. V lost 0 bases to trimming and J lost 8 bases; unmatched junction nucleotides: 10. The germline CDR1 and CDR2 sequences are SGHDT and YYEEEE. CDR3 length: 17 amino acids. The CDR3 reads CASSLVGSGRARDEQFF. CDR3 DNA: TGTGCCAGCAGCTTGGTGGGTAGCGGGAGGGCCCGGGATGAGCAGTTCTTC.

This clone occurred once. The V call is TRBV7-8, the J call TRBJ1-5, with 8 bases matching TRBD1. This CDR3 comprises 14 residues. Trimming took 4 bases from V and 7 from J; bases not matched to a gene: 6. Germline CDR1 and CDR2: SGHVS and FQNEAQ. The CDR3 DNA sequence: TGTGCCAGCAGCTCTCAGGGGGCAGGGCAGCCCCAGCATTTT. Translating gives CASSSQGAGQPQHF.

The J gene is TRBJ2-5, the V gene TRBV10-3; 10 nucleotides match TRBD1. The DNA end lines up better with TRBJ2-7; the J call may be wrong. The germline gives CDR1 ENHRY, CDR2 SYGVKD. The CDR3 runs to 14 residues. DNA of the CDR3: TGTGCCATCAGTGGACAGGGGGCTAGCAACGAGCAGTACTTC. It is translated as CAISGQGASNEQYF.

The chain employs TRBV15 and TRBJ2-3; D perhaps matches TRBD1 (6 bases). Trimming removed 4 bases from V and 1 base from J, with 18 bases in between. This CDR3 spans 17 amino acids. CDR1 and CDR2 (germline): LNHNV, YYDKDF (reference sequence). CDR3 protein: CATSKGGTGLGTDTQYF. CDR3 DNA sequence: TGTGCCACCAGCAAAGGGGGTACAGGACTCGGCACAGATACGCAGTATTTT.

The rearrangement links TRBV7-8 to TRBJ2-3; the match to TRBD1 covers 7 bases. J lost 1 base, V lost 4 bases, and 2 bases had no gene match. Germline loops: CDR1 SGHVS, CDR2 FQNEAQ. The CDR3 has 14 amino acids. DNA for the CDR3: TGTGCCAGCAGCTCTGGACAGGGCACAGATACGCAGTATTTT. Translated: CASSSGQGTDTQYF.

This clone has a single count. The CDR3 loop reads CASGIGGLWSEQFF. In DNA form, the CDR3 reads TGCGCCAGCGGGATTGGAGGGCTGTGGAGTGAGCAGTTCTTC. The chain is built from TRBV4-1 and TRBJ2-1, with a weak D call TRBD2 (6 bases). V gave up 8 bases and J gave up 9 bases, with 20 bases separating them. This CDR3 has 14 amino acids. Germline loops: CDR1 MGHRA, CDR2 YSYEKL.

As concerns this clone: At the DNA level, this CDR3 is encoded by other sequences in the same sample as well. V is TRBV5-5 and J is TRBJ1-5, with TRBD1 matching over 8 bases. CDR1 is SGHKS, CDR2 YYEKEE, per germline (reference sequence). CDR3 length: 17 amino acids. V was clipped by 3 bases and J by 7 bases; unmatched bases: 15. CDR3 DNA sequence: TGTGCCAGCAGCTCCGGGCAGGGGGCGATTATAGGCCAGCCCCAGCATTTT. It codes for CASSSGQGAIIGQPQHF.

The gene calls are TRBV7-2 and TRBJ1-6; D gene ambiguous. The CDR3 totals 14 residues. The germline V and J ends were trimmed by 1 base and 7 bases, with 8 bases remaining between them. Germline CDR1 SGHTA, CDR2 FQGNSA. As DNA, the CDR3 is TGTGCCAGCAGCTTAGACCTTAAGAATTCACCCCTCCACTTT. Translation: CASSLDLKNSPLHF.

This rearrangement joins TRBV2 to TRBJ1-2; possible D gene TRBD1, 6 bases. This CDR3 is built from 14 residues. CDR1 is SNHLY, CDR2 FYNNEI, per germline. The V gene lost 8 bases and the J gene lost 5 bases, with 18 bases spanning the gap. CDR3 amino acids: CASLQAGARYGYTF. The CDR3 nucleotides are TGTGCCAGCCTCCAGGCAGGGGCAAGATATGGCTACACCTTC.

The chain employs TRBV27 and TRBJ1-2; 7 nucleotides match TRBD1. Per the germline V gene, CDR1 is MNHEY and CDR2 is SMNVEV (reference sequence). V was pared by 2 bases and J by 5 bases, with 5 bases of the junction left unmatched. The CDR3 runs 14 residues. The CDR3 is CASSLRGLGYGYTF. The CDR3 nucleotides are TGTGCCAGCAGTTTAAGGGGGCTAGGGTATGGCTACACCTTC.

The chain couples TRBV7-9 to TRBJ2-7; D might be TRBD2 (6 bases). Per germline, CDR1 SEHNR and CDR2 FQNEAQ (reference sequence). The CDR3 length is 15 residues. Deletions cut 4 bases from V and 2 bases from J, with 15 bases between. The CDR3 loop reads CASSSVPSDAYEQYF. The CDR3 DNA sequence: TGTGCCAGCAGCTCCGTCCCTAGCGACGCCTACGAGCAGTACTTC.

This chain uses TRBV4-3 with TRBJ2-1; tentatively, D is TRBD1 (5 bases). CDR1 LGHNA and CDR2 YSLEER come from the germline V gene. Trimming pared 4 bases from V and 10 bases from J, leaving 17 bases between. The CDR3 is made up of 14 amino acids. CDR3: CASSLGIGEEEQFF. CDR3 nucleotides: TGCGCCAGCAGCCTAGGGATAGGGGAAGAAGAGCAGTTCTTC.

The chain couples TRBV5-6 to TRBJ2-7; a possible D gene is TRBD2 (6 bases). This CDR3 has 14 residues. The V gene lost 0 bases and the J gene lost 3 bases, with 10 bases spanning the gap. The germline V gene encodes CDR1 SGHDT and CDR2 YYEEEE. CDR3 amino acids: CASSLDGSFYEQYF. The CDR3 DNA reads TGTGCCAGCAGCTTGGACGGGAGTTTCTACGAGCAGTACTTC.

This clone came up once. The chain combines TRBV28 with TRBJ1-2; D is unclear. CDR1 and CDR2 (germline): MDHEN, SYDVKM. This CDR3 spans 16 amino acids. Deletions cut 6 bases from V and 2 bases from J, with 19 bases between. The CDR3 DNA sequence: TGTGCCAGCAGACTAGCGTCTAGGGCAGGAAACTATGGCTACACCTTC. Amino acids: CASRLASRAGNYGYTF.

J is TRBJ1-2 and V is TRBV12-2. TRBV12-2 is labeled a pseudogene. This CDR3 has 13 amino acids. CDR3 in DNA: TGTGCAGCTGAGGGTCTCCTTTACTATGGCTACACCTTC. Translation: CAAEGLLYYGYTF.